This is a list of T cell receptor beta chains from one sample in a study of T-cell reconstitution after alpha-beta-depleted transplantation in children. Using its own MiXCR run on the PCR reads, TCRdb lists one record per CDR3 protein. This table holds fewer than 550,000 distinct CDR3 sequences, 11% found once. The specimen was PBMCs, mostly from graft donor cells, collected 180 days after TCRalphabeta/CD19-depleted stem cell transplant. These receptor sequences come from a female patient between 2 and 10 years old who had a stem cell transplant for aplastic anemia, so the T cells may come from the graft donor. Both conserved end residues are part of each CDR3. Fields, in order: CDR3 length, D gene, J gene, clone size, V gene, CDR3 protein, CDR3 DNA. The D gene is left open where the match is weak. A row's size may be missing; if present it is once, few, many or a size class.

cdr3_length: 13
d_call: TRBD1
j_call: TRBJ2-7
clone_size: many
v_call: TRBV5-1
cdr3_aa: CASSHTGAYEQYF
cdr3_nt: TGCGCCAGCAGCCATACAGGGGCGTACGAGCAGTACTTC

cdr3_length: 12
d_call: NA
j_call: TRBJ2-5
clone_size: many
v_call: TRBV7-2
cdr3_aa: CASVTGRETQYF
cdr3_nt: TGTGCCAGCGTGACAGGGAGGGAGACCCAGTACTTC

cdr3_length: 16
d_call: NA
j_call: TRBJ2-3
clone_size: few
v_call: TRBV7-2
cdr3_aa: CASSLGGGYGSDTQYF
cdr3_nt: TGTGCCAGCAGCTTAGGCGGGGGCTACGGTTCGGATACGCAGTATTTT

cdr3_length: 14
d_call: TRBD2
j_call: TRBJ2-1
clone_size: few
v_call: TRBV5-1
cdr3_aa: CASSQAGDFGEQFF
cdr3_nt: TGCGCCAGCAGTCAAGCGGGAGATTTTGGTGAGCAGTTCTTC

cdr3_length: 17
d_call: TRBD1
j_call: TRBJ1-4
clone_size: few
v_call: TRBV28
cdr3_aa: CASSFSGTGTTNEKLFF
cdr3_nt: TGTGCCAGCAGTTTCTCCGGGACAGGGACAACTAATGAAAAACTGTTTTTT

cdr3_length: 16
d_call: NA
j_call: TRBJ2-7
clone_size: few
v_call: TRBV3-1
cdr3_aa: CASSQYLTELLPAQYF
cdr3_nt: TGTGCCAGCAGCCAATACCTGACAGAGCTCTTACCGGCGCAGTACTTC

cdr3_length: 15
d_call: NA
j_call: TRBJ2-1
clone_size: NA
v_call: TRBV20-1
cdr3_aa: CSAREVGRARSEQFF
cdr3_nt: TGCAGTGCTAGAGAGGTTGGTCGCGCGAGATCTGAGCAGTTCTTC

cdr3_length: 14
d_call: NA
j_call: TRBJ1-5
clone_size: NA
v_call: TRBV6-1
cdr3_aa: CASSAGVSNQPQHF
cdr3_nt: TGTGCCAGCAGTGCCGGGGTCAGCAATCAGCCCCAGCATTTT

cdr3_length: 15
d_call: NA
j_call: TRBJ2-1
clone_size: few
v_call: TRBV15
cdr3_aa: CATSREDSSVGRTFF
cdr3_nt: TGTGCCACCAGCAGAGAGGATAGTTCGGTAGGTCGGACGTTCTTC

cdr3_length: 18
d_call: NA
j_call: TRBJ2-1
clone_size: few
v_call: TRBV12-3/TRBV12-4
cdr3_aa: CASSPSSVSGNSYNEQFF
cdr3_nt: TGTGCCAGCAGTCCCAGCAGTGTGAGCGGAAACTCCTACAATGAGCAGTTCTTC

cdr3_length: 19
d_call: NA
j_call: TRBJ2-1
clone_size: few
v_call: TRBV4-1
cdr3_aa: CASTLTGISTLPFYNEQFF
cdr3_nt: TGCGCCAGCACCCTCACGGGGATTTCGACCCTACCCTTCTACAATGAGCAGTTCTTC

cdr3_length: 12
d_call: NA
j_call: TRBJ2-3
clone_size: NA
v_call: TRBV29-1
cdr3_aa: CSVAGPRDTQYF
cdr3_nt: TGCAGCGTTGCCGGGCCGAGGGATACGCAGTATTTT

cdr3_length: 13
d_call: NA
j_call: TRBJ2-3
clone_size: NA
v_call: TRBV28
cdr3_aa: CASKVPSTDTQYF
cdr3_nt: TGTGCCAGCAAGGTCCCTTCAACAGATACGCAGTATTTT

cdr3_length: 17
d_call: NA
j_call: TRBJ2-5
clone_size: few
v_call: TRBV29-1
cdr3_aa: CSVEGVERGSPQETQYF
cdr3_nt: TGCAGCGTCGAGGGGGTGGAAAGAGGTTCCCCCCAAGAGACCCAGTACTTC

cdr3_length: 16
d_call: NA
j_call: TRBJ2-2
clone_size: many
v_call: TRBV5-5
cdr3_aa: CASSPLGQQNTGELFF
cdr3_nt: TGTGCCAGCAGCCCCCTCGGACAACAGAACACCGGGGAGCTGTTTTTT

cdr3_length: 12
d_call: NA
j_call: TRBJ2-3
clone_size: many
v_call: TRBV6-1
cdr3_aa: CASRILTDTQYF
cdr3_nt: TGTGCCAGCAGGATTCTCACAGATACGCAGTATTTT

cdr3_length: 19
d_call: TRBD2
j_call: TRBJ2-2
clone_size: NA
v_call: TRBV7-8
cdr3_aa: CASSLETSGIRPNTGELFF
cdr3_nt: TGTGCCAGCAGCTTAGAGACTAGCGGGATCAGACCGAACACCGGGGAGCTGTTTTTT

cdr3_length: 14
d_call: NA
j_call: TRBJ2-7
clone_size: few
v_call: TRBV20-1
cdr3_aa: CSALPPQGAREQYF
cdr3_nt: TGCAGTGCCCTACCGCCACAGGGAGCGAGAGAGCAGTACTTC

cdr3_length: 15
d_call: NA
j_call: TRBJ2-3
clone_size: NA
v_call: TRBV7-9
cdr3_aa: CASSPLSRLTDTQYF
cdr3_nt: TGTGCCAGCAGCCCACTGTCGAGGCTCACAGATACGCAGTATTTT

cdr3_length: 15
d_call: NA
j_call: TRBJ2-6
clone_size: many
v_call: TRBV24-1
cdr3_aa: CATSEGPPGANVLTF
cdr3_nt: TGTGCCACCAGTGAAGGTCCTCCTGGGGCCAACGTCCTGACTTTC

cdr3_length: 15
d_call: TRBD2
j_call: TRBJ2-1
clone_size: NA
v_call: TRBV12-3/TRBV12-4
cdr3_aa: CASILSGRTYNEQFF
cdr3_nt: TGTGCCAGCATCCTTAGCGGGCGTACGTACAATGAGCAGTTCTTC

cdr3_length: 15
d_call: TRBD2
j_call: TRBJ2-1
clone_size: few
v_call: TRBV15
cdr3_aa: CATSRVRLADDEQFF
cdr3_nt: TGTGCCACCAGCAGAGTTCGACTAGCTGACGATGAGCAGTTCTTC

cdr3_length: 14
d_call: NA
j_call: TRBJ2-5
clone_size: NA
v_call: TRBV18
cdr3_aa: CASSPPNSQETQYF
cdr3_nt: TGTGCCAGCTCACCACCCAACAGCCAAGAGACCCAGTACTTC

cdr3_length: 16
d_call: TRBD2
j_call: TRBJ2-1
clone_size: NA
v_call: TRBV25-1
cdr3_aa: CASSAAPAGELDEQFF
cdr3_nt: TGTGCCAGCAGCGCCGCCCCAGCGGGAGAGTTGGATGAGCAGTTCTTC

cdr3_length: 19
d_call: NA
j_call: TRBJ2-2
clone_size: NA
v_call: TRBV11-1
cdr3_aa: CASSLTSLGTIFNTGELFF
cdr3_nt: TGTGCCAGCAGCTTAACTAGCTTAGGGACCATCTTTAACACCGGGGAGCTGTTTTTT

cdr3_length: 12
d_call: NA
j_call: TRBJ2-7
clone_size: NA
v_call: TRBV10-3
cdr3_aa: CAISGDIYEQYF
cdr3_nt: TGTGCCATCAGTGGGGACATCTACGAGCAGTACTTC

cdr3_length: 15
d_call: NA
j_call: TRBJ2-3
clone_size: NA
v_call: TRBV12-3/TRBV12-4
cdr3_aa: CASSPTRGKNDTQYF
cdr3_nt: TGTGCCAGCAGCCCTACCCGGGGGAAGAACGATACGCAGTATTTT

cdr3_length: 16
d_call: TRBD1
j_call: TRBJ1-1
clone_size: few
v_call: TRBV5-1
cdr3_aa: CASSPNRGHMNTEAFF
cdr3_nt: TGCGCCAGCAGCCCAAACAGGGGGCACATGAACACTGAAGCTTTCTTT

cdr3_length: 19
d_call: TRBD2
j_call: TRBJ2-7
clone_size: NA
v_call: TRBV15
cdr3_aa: CATSRDGLAGEGRRNEQCF
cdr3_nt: TGTGCCACCAGCAGAGATGGACTAGCGGGAGAGGGACGTCGCAACGAGCAGTGCTTC

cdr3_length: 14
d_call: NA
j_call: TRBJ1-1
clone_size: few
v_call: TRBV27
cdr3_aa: CASSFGAVNTEAFF
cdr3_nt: TGTGCCAGCAGTTTTGGGGCTGTTAACACTGAAGCTTTCTTT

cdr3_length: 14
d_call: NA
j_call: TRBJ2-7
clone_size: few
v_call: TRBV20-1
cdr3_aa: CSATPSGVVHEQYF
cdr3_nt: TGCAGTGCTACCCCCTCTGGGGTGGTCCACGAGCAGTACTTC

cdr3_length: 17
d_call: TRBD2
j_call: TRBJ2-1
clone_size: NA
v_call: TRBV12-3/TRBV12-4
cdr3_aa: CASSLSSSGRAGNEQFF
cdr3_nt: TGTGCCAGCAGTTTATCGTCTAGCGGGAGGGCAGGGAATGAGCAGTTCTTC

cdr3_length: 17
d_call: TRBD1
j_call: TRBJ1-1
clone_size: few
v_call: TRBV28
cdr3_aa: CASSNPGQGWGDTEAFF
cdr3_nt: TGTGCCAGCAGCAACCCGGGACAGGGCTGGGGGGACACTGAAGCTTTCTTT